One and the same sample provided the 19 T cell receptor beta chains below, sequenced in a study of early T cells in non-severe SARS-CoV-2 infection. TCRdb re-called the 5' RACE reads through MiXCR, storing one row per CDR3 protein. The table includes 45,000 to 55,000 distinct CDR3 sequences, about 9.8% detected once. Source material: whole blood. These TCRs come from an adult who was a healthcare worker with PCR-confirmed SARS-CoV-2 infection or an uninfected control (not recorded which).

The chain employs TRBV5-1 and TRBJ2-7, with D possibly matching TRBD1 (6 bases). From germline, CDR1 is SGHRS and CDR2 YFSETQ. The CDR3 covers 14 residues. Trimming cost V 5 bases and J 1 base, with 13 bases left between them. CDR3 DNA: TGCGCCAGCAGTTCCGAAACAGGGTCCTACGAGCAGTACTTC. It yields the protein CASSSETGSYEQYF.

A remark on this clonotype: A much larger clone differs by one base, so this may be a read error. The chain links TRBV3-1 to TRBJ2-7; no reliable D call. V lost 1 base and J 2 bases, leaving 3 bases between the germline ends. CDR1 and CDR2 (germline): LGHDT, YNNKEL (reference sequence). CDR3 size: 12 residues. For the CDR3, the DNA is TGTGCCAGCAGCCAAGGCCCCTACGAGCAGTACTTC. Protein: CASSQGPYEQYF.

This clonotype has at least ten counts. This rearrangement joins TRBV20-1 to TRBJ2-7, with D possibly being TRBD2 (5 bases). CDR1 and CDR2 from the germline V gene are DFQATT and SNEGSKA (reference sequence). This CDR3 is built from 15 residues. Trimming shortened V by 0 bases and J by 6 bases, and 18 bases separated the two germline ends. CDR3 nucleotide sequence: TGCAGTGCTAGAGATCGCGGCGGCCGTGCGGGCGAGCAGTACTTC. Its protein is CSARDRGGRAGEQYF.

The chain combines TRBV6-6 with TRBJ2-3; D might be TRBD2 (6 bases). The CDR3 totals 17 residues. CDR1 and CDR2 (germline): MNHNY, SVGAGI (reference sequence). The ends were cut back, 0 bases at V and 4 bases at J, with 17 bases in the middle. The CDR3 region has the DNA TGTGCCAGCAGTTACTCTGTCGGTCTAGCGTTTCCAGATACGCAGTATTTT. It codes for CASSYSVGLAFPDTQYF.

This clonotype was observed a few times. V gene TRBV6-2 or TRBV6-3 combines with J gene TRBJ2-3, with 11 bases aligning to TRBD2. The CDR3 contains 20 residues. V was pared by 5 bases and J by 3 bases, with 19 bases of the junction left unmatched. Germline V gives CDR1 MNHEY, CDR2 SVGEGT. The CDR3 protein is CASSPQSSAGLAVNTDTQYF. The CDR3, as DNA: TGTGCCAGCAGTCCCCAGTCGTCGGCGGGACTAGCGGTGAATACAGATACGCAGTATTTT.

By sample fraction, this clonotype is large (0.1 to 1%). The chain's CDR3 is CASILAGEAEQFF. Written as DNA, the CDR3 is TGTGCCAGCATTTTAGCGGGAGAGGCTGAGCAGTTCTTC. J is TRBJ2-1 and V is TRBV2, with 9 bases matching TRBD2. The V gene's germline CDR1 is SNHLY and CDR2 FYNNEI. The ends lost 7 bases at V and 9 bases at J; junction bases unmatched: 7. The CDR3 covers 13 residues.

This clonotype showed up many times. J is TRBJ2-2 and V is TRBV27; possible D gene TRBD1, 6 bases. Per the germline V gene, CDR1 is MNHEY and CDR2 is SMNVEV (reference sequence). The V end was cut by 3 bases, the J end by 6 bases, with 14 bases between. This CDR3 spans 15 amino acids. The CDR3 is CASSFLSSGAGELFF. The DNA for the CDR3 is TGTGCCAGCAGTTTTCTATCGTCAGGGGCCGGGGAGCTGTTTTTT.

The chain has TRBV20-1 and TRBJ1-1; D ambiguous. In germline, CDR1 is DFQATT, CDR2 SNEGSKA (reference sequence). Trimming took off 5 bases at V and 7 bases at J, with 8 bases between the two ends. The length of the CDR3 is 10 residues. DNA of the CDR3: TGCAGTGCTGAGGCAGGTGAAGCTTTCTTT. This sequence encodes CSAEAGEAFF.

The CDR3 here is CASSVGTGGGDTQYF. Written as DNA, the CDR3 is TGTGCCAGCAGCGTAGGAACAGGGGGAGGTGATACGCAGTATTTT. The J gene is TRBJ2-3, the V gene TRBV9, with 8 bases matching TRBD1. Per germline, CDR1 SGDLS and CDR2 YYNGEE. V shed 0 bases and J 6 bases; nucleotides not matched to a gene: 6. There are 15 residues in the CDR3.

The CDR3 region is CASSLSPTADYEQYF. The DNA for the CDR3 is TGTGCCAGCAGTTTATCTCCGACAGCGGACTACGAGCAGTACTTC. This chain connects TRBV27 to TRBJ2-7; D is tentatively TRBD1 or TRBD2 (5 bases each). The germline V gene encodes CDR1 MNHEY and CDR2 SMNVEV (reference sequence). The CDR3 has 15 residues. Between the trimmed V and J ends, which lost 0 bases and 3 bases, there was a span of 12 bases.

This clonotype came up many times. The rearrangement links TRBV28 to TRBJ1-2; a possible D gene is TRBD1 (6 bases). CDR3 length: 15 amino acids. The germline CDR1 and CDR2 sequences are MDHEN and SYDVKM. The V gene lost 11 bases and the J gene lost 0 bases, with 19 bases spanning the gap. The CDR3 DNA follows: TGTGCCTGGTCAAGAGGGGGACTAGCTAACTATGGCTACACCTTC. This sequence encodes CAWSRGGLANYGYTF.

The CDR3 loop is CASSLQGTSTDTQYF. DNA of the CDR3: TGTGCCAGCAGCCTACAGGGGACTAGCACAGATACGCAGTATTTT. V gene TRBV28 combines with J gene TRBJ2-3; maybe TRBD1 (7 bases). The V end was cut by 6 bases, the J end by 0 bases, with 13 bases between. Germline V gene lookup returns CDR1 MDHEN and CDR2 SYDVKM. The CDR3 has 15 amino acids.

This clonotype came up a few times. This rearrangement joins TRBV7-9 to TRBJ2-5; 7 bases are shared with TRBD1. CDR3 length: 14 residues. Germline CDR1 reads SEHNR; CDR2 reads FQNEAQ (reference sequence). Unmatched junction bases numbered 5, after V lost 5 bases and J lost 2 bases. For the CDR3, the DNA is TGTGCCAGCAGCGACGGGACAGCGCAAGAGACCCAGTACTTC. Its protein product is CASSDGTAQETQYF.

V and J are TRBV5-5 and TRBJ2-1, with TRBD2 identical over 8 bases. Germline-derived CDR1 and CDR2 are SGHKS and YYEKEE (reference sequence). CDR3 size: 15 residues. The junction had 6 bases not matched to a gene; V was cut back by 0 bases and J by 7 bases. CDR3 DNA sequence: TGTGCCAGCAGCTTGGCCGGGACTAGTGGAAATGAGCAGTTCTTC. Its translation is CASSLAGTSGNEQFF.

This clonotype was detected a few times. The chain employs TRBV7-9 and TRBJ1-2; the match to TRBD1 covers 7 bases. Germline CDR1 is SEHNR and CDR2 is FQNEAQ (reference sequence). Trimming at V came to 2 bases and at J to 3 bases, leaving 9 bases not matched to a gene. The CDR3 runs 16 residues. The CDR3 is CASSLSSTGTDYGYTF. DNA of the CDR3: TGTGCCAGCAGCTTAAGCAGCACCGGGACAGACTATGGCTACACCTTC. The variable domain in full, completed from reference TRBV7-9 and TRBJ1-2, reads DTGVSQNPRHKITKRGQNVTFRCDPISEHNRLYWYRQTLGQGPEFLTYFQNEAQLEKSRLLSDRFSAERPKGSFSTLEIQRTEQGDSAMYLCASSLSSTGTDYGYTFGSGTRLTVV.

This clonotype was seen repeatedly, ten times or more. The rearrangement joins TRBV7-9 to TRBJ2-1; no definite D call. CDR3 length: 14 residues. Germline V gives CDR1 SEHNR, CDR2 FQNEAQ (reference sequence). Trimming removed 5 bases from V and 5 bases from J, with 13 bases in between. CDR3 nucleotide sequence: TGTGCCAGCAGCCCTCCGGTGGAGCACAATGAGCAGTTCTTC. Translation gives CASSPPVEHNEQFF.

This chain connects TRBV4-1 to TRBJ2-7; 7 bases match TRBD1. This CDR3 has 15 amino acids. The germline V gene encodes CDR1 MGHRA and CDR2 YSYEKL. V shed 0 bases, J shed 2 bases, and the junction held 4 bases outside the gene matches. This chain's CDR3 is CASSQEGTVTYEQYF. The DNA for the CDR3 is TGCGCCAGCAGCCAAGAAGGGACAGTGACCTACGAGCAGTACTTC.

This clonotype has more than one count but fewer than ten. The chain combines TRBV9 with TRBJ1-1; perhaps TRBD1 as D (5 bases). The CDR3 spans 14 residues. Germline V lookup: CDR1 SGDLS, CDR2 YYNGEE. Trimming cost V 4 bases and J 4 bases, with 14 bases left between them. CDR3: CASSYGGTPTEAFF. In DNA, the CDR3 is TGTGCCAGCAGCTATGGGGGGACTCCCACTGAAGCTTTCTTT.

This clonotype was observed many times. The chain couples TRBV29-1 to TRBJ2-1, with 8 bases that match TRBD2. The CDR3 spans 15 residues. J was trimmed by 6 bases and V by 6 bases; bases with no gene match: 13. Germline V lookup: CDR1 SQVTM, CDR2 ANQGSEA. The CDR3 protein is CSVVTPGTRINEQFF. The CDR3 nucleotides read TGCAGCGTAGTTACCCCCGGGACTAGAATCAATGAGCAGTTCTTC.